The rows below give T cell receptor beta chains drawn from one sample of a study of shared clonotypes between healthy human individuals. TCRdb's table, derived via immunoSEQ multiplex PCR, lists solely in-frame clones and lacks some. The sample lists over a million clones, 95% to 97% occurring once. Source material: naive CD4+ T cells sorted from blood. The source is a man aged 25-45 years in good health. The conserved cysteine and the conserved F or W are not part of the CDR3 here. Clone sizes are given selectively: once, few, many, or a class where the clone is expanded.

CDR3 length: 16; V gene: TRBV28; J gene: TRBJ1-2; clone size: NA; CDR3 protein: ASSQGGARGIPGYGYT
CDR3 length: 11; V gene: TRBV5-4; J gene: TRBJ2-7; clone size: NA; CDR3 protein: ASSTPRGYEQY
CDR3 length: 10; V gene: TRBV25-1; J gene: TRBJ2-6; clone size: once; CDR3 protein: ASSTGANVLT
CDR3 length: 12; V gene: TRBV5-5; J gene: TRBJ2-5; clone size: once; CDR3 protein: ASSLSAGRETQY
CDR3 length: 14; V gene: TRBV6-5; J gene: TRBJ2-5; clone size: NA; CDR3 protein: ASSYMNYDRSETQY
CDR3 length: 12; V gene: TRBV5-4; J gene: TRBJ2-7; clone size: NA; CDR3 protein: ASSSGGTTYEQY
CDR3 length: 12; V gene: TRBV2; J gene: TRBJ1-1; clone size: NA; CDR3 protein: ATRRMGRNTEAF
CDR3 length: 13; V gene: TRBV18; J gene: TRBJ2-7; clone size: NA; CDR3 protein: ASSPGQGKGYEQY
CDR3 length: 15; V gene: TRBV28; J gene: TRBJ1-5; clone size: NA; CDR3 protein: ASLRSDRGWVNQPQH
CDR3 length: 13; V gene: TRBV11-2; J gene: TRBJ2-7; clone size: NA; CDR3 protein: ASGAWGYSSYEQY
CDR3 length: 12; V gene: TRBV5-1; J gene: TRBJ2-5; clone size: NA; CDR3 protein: ASSLFTGQETQY
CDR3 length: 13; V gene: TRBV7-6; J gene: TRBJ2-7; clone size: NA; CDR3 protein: ASSPQWGTGVEQY
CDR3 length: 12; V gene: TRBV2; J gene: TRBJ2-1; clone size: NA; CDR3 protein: ASSWDRGRNEQF
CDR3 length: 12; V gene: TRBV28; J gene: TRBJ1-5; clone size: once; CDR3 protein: ASSRGGPNQPQH
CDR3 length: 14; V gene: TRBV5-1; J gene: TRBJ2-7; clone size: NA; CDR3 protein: ASSPWGDRGNYEQY
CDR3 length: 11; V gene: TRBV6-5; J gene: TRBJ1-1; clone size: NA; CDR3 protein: ASSYGKNTEAF
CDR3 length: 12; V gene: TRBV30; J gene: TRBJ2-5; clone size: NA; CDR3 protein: AQDSTGWRETQY
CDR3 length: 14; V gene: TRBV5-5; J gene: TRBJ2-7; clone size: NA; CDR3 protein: ASSLGPGRSSYEQY
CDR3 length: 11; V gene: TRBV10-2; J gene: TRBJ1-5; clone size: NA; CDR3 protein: ASSEDRGQPQH
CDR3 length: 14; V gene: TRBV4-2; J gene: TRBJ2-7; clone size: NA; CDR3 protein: ASSQATGDATYEQY
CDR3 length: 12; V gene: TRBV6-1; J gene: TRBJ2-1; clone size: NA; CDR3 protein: ASSAGGSNNEQF
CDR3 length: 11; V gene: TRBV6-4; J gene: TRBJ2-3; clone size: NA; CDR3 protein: ASSDRGTDTQY
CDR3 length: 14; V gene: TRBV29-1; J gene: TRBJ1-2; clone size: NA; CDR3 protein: SVGQSGTGKDHGYT
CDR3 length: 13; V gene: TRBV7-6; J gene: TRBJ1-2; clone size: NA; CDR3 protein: ASSLGDRVDYGYT
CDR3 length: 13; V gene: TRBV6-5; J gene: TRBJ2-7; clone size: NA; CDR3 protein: ASTQRTSGNLEQY
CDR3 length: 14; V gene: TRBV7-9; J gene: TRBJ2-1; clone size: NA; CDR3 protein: ASGRGGLAGGGEQF
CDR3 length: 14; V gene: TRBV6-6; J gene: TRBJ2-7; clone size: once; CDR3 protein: ASSSLNRGKPYEQY
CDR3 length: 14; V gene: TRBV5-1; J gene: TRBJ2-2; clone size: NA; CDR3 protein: ASSLALAANTGELF
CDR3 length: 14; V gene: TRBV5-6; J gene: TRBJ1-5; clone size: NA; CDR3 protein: ASSSSLIGADQPQH
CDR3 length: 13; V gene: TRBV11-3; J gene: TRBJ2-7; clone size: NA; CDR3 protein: ASSLRGEGSYEQY
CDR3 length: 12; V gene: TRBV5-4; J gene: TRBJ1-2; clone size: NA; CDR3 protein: ASSLTGGSYGYT
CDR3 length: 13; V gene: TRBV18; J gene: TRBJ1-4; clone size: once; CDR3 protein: ASSRRTATNEKLF
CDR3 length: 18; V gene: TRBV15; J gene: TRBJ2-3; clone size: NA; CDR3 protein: ATSSWGLAGGQRRGDTQY
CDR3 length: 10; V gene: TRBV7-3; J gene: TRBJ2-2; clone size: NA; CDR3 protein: ASSLKNQELF
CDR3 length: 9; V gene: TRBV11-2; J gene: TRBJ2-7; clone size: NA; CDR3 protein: ASSLNYEQY
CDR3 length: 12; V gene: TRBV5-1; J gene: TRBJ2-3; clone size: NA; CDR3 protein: ASRQGAETDTQY
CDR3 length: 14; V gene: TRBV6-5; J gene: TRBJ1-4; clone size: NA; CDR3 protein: ASSYSPLGVNEKLF
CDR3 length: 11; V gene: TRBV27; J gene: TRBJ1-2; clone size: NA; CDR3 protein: ASSLGGNYGYT
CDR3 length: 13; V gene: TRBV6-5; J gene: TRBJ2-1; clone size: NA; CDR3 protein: ASSLGLGVYNEQF
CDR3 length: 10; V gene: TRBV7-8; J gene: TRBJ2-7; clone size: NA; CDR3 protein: ASSLTGYEQY
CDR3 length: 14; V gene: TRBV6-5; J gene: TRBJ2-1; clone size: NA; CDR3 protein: ASSSFGAKVYNEQF
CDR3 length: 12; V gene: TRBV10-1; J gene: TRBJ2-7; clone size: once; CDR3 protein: ASREPGQGDEQY
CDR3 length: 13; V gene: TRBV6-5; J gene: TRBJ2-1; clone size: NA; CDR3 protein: ASSSAGGPSNEQF
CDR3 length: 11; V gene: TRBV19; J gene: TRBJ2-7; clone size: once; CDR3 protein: ASSSRGVYEQY
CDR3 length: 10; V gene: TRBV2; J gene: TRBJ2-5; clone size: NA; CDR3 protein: ASSDRWETQY
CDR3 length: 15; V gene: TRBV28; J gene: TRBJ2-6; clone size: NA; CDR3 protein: ASTGPGQSSGANVLT
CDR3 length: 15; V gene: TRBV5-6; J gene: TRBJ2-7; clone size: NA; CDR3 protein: ASSPPGGRANSYEQY
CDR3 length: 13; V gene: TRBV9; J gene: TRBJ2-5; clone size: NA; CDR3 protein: ASSVVAGAEETQY
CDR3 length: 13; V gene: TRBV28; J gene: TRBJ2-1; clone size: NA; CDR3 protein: ASSSVAVPNNEQF
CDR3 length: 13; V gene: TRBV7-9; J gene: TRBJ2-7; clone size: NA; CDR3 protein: ASSRGTANSYEQY
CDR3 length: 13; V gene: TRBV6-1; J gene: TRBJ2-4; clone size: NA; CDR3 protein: ASSEKRSTKNIQY
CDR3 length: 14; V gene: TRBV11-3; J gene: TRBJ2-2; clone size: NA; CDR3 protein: ASSLLAGAGTGELF
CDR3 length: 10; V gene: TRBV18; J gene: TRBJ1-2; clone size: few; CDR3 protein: ASSPSGDGYT
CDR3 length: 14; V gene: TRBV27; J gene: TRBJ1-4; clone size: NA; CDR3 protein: ASSYGQGTPGEKLF